This T cell receptor (beta chain) was sequenced in a study of long-term antiretroviral therapy in people with HIV. For the study at large: The earliest samples came from an era when ART typically awaited falling CD4 counts.

Deletions cut 6 bases from V and 2 bases from J, with 15 bases between. The CDR3 totals 14 residues. Germline-derived CDR1 and CDR2 are SGHRS and YFSETQ. A v3.0 immunoSEQ assay was performed at survey level. This table comes from immunoSEQ multiplex PCR, and its TCRdb copy is limited to in-frame clones, with some not included. The sample lists about 23,000 clones; around 80% were seen once. This clone was detected only a few times. The TCR comes from a man aged 25-45 years with HIV. The chain is built from TRBV5-1 and TRBJ2-7; D may be TRBD1 or TRBD2 (6 bases each). The sample was unsorted PBMCs, taken 1.5 years after starting antiretroviral therapy. DNA for the CDR3: TGCGCCAGCAAGGAGGGGGGCACGCCCTACGAGCAGTACTTC. It yields the protein CASKEGGTPYEQYF.